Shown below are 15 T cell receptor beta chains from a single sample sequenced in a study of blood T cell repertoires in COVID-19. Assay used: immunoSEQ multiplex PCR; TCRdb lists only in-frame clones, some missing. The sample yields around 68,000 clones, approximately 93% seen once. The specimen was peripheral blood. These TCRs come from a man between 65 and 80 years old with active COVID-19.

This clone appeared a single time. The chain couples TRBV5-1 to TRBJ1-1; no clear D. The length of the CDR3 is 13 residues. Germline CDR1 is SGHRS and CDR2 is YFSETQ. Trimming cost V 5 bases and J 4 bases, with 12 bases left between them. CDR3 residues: CASSTLGGTEAFF. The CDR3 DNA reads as TGCGCCAGCAGTACTCTGGGAGGCACTGAAGCTTTCTTT.

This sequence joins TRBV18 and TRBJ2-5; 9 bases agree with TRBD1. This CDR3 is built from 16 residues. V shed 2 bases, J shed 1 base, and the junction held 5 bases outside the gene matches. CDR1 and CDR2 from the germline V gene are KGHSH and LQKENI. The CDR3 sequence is CASSPGTGSGQETQYF. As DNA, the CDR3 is TGTGCCAGCTCACCAGGGACAGGGTCTGGCCAAGAGACCCAGTACTTC.

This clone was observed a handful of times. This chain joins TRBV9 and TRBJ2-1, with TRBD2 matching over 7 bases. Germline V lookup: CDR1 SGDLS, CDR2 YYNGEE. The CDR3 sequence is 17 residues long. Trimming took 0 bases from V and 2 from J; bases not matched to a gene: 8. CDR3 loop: CASSVAPTSLAYNEQFF. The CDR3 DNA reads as TGTGCCAGCAGCGTAGCCCCGACTAGCCTGGCCTACAATGAGCAGTTCTTC.

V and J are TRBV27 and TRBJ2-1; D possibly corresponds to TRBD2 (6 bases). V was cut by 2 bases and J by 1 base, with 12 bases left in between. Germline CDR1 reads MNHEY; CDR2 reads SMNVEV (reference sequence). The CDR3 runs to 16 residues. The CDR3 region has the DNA TGTGCCAGCAGTTTAGGGTGGGACTCTTCCTACAATGAGCAGTTCTTC. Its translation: CASSLGWDSSYNEQFF.

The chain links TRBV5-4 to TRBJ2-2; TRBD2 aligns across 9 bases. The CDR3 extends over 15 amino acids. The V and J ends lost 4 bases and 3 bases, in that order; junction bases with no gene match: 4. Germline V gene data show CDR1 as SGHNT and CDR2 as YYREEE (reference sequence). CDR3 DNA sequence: TGTGCCAGCAGCGAGACTAGCGGACACACCGGGGAGCTGTTTTTT. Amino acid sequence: CASSETSGHTGELFF. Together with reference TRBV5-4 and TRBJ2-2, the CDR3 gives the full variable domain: ETGVTQSPTHLIKTRGQQVTLRCSSQSGHNTVSWYQQALGQGPQFIFQYYREEENGRGNFPPRFSGLQFPNYSSELNVNALELDDSALYLCASSETSGHTGELFFGEGSRLTVL.

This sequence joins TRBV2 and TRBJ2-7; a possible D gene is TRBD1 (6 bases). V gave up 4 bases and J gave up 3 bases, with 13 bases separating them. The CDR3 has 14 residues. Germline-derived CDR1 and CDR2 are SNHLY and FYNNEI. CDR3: CASSGATGVYEQYV. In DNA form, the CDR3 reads TGTGCCAGCAGTGGTGCGACAGGAGTCTACGAGCAGTACGTC.

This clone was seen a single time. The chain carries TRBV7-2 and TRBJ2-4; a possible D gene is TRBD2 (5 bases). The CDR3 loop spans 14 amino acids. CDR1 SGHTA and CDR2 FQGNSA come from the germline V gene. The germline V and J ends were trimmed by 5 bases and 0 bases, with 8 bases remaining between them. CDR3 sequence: CASSPGLAKNIQYF. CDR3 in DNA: TGTGCCAGCAGCCCCGGACTAGCCAAAAACATTCAGTACTTC.

As DNA, the CDR3 is TGTGCCAGCTCACCCCCTCAGGGATTCACAGATACGCAGTATTTT. It yields the protein CASSPPQGFTDTQYF. This rearrangement joins TRBV18 to TRBJ2-3, with a tentative D call TRBD1 (5 bases). This CDR3 spans 15 amino acids. Germline CDR1 KGHSH, CDR2 LQKENI. The V end was cut by 3 bases, the J end by 2 bases, with 12 bases between.

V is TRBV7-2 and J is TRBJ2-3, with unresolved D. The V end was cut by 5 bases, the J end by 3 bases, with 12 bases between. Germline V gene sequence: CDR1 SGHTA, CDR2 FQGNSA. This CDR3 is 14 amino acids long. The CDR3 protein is CASSQELLTDTQYF. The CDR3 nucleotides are TGTGCCAGCAGCCAAGAACTATTAACAGATACGCAGTATTTT.

The CDR3 nucleotides read TGCGCCAGCAGCTATCAGGGTGCAACTAATGAAAAACTGTTTTTT. Its translation: CASSYQGATNEKLFF. This chain uses TRBV5-1 with TRBJ1-4, with TRBD1 as a possible D gene (5 bases). The CDR3 runs to 15 residues. Trimming left V 3 bases short and J 0 bases short, with 9 bases between. The germline gives CDR1 SGHRS, CDR2 YFSETQ. The full variable domain, its missing parts supplied by reference TRBV5-1 and TRBJ1-4, is KAGVTQTPRYLIKTRGQQVTLSCSPISGHRSVSWYQQTPGQGLQFLFEYFSETQRNKGNFPGRFSGRQFSNSRSEMNVSTLELGDSALYLCASSYQGATNEKLFFGSGTQLSVL.

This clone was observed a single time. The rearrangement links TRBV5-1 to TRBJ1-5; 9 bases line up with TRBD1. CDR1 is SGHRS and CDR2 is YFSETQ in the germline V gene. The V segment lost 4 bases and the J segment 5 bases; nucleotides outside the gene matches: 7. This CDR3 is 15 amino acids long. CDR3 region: CASSEEGQGYQPQHF. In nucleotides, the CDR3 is TGCGCCAGCAGCGAGGAGGGACAGGGTTATCAGCCCCAGCATTTT.

This CDR3 reads CASSLRQGVGQPQHF. The CDR3, as DNA: TGTGCCAGCAGTTTACGGCAGGGGGTCGGTCAGCCCCAGCATTTT. The chain recombines TRBV28 with TRBJ1-5, with 7 bases matching TRBD1. Germline CDR1 reads MDHEN; CDR2 reads SYDVKM. The CDR3 length is 15 residues. Germline trimming cut 2 bases from V and 6 bases from J; bases unmatched to any gene: 7.

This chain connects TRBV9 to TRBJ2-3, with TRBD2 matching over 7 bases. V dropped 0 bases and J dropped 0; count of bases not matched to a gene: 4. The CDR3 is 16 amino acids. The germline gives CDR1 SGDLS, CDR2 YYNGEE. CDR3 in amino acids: CASSVGLAASTDTQYF. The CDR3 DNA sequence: TGTGCCAGCAGCGTAGGTCTAGCGGCTAGCACAGATACGCAGTATTTT.

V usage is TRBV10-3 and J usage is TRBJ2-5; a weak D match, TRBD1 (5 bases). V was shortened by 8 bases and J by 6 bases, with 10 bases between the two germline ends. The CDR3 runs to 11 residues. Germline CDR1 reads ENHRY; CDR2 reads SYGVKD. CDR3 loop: CAIGALQTQYF. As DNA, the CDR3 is TGTGCCATCGGGGCTTTACAGACCCAGTACTTC.

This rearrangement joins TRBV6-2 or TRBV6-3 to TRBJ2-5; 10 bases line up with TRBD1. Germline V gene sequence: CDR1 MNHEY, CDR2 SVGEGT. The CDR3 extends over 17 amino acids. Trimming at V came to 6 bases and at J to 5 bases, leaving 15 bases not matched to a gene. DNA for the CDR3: TGTGCCAGCAGCCGTGGGAACCGGGACAGGGGCCGGGAGACCCAGTACTTC. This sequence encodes CASSRGNRDRGRETQYF.